The 28 T cell receptor beta chains listed next were all sequenced from one sample in a study of Tregs in tolerant kidney transplant recipients. Sequenced by immunoSEQ multiplex PCR; TCRdb stores in-frame clones only, minus some. The sample table sets out 25,000 to 35,000 clones. Recipients received nonmyeloablative bone marrow transplants from related graft donors, with transient mixed chimerism. The specimen comprised CD4+ T cells from blood (PBMCs), sampled 24 months after the transplant. These receptors were collected from a human patient who received a combined kidney and bone marrow transplant. The graft donor may have contributed some T cells.

Concerning this clone: Read coverage stops 3 residues before the CDR3 terminus; the germline J gene supplies the remainder. The chain couples TRBV18 to TRBJ2-7, with TRBD1 matching 9 bases. The CDR3 is made up of 14 amino acids. CDR1 and CDR2 from the germline V gene are KGHSH and LQKENI. V lost 4 bases, J lost 3 bases, and 4 bases stayed unmatched. The sequenced part of the CDR3 DNA is TGTGCCAGCTCACTGGACAGGGGTCTCTACGAG. This codes for CASSLDRGLYE. Given in full, the CDR3 is CASSLDRGLYEQYF.

Remarks on this clone: Read data end 3 residues before the CDR3 end; the end is taken from the germline J gene. J is TRBJ2-7 and V is TRBV18; 9 nucleotides match TRBD2. The ends lost 4 bases at V and 4 bases at J; junction bases unmatched: 8. The CDR3 length is 15 residues. The germline V gene has CDR1 KGHSH and CDR2 LQKENI. The CDR3 DNA, read in part, is TGTGCCAGCTCACGGACTTTAGCGGGGGCGTACGAG. Protein: CASSRTLAGAYE. The complete CDR3 protein is CASSRTLAGAYEQYF.

As to this clone: The CDR3 is cut off 3 residues early in the read; its end comes from the germline J gene. This rearrangement joins TRBV7-2 to TRBJ1-5; D is ambiguous. The CDR3 totals 13 residues. The V end was cut by 4 bases, the J end by 0 bases, with 4 bases between. CDR1 and CDR2 from the germline V gene are SGHTA and FQGNSA. Partial CDR3 DNA: TGTGCCAGCAGCTCCTTTAGCAATCAGCCC. This gives the protein CASSSFSNQP. The entire CDR3 is CASSSFSNQPQHF.

A note on this clone: The sequenced fragment ends 3 residues before the CDR3 boundary, so the rest is inferred from the germline J gene. This rearrangement joins TRBV4-1 to TRBJ2-3; 13 positions agree with TRBD2. Germline loops: CDR1 MGHRA, CDR2 YSYEKL. Germline trimming cut 1 base from V and 2 bases from J; bases unmatched to any gene: 3. The length of the CDR3 is 17 residues. The chain's CDR3 is CASSQGLAGGLTDTQYF. The CDR3 bases that were read are TGCGCCAGCAGCCAAGGACTAGCGGGAGGCCTCACAGATACG.

Comments on this clone: The CDR3 goes on 3 residues after the read ends, and that part is filled in from the germline J gene. The V call is TRBV7-3, the J call TRBJ1-1; TRBD1 might be the D (6 bases). The CDR3 is made up of 17 amino acids. Trimming left V 5 bases short and J 1 base short, with 20 bases between. The germline V gene has CDR1 SGHTA and CDR2 FQGTGA. The CDR3 protein is CASSHARTGWRNTEAFF. CDR3 DNA (partial): TGTGCCAGCAGCCACGCAAGAACAGGGTGGAGGAACACTGAA.

About this clone itself: The sequence runs out 3 residues before the end of the CDR3; the remainder is reconstructed from the germline J gene. The rearrangement joins TRBV7-9 to TRBJ2-5; D not certain. Per germline, CDR1 SEHNR and CDR2 FQNEAQ (reference sequence). This CDR3 spans 15 amino acids. Trimming removed 2 bases at V and 0 bases at J, with 10 bases between. CDR3 amino acids: CASSLFLEYQETQYF. Incomplete CDR3 DNA: TGTGCCAGCAGCTTATTCTTAGAATACCAAGAGACC.

Turning to this clone: The read ends 3 residues shy of where the CDR3 ends; the end is completed using the germline J gene. This rearrangement joins TRBV7-2 to TRBJ2-5, with 7 bases matching TRBD2. J was trimmed by 1 base and V by 0 bases; bases with no gene match: 8. Germline values: CDR1 SGHTA, CDR2 FQGNSA. The CDR3 covers 17 residues. This chain's CDR3 is CASSLARGGRVQETQYF. The sequenced CDR3 bases are TGTGCCAGCAGCTTAGCCCGAGGCGGGAGAGTCCAAGAGACC.

To note about this clone: The DNA ends 3 residues before the CDR3 does, and the rest of the CDR3 is filled in from the germline J gene. This chain joins TRBV4-2 and TRBJ2-2; 9 bases are a match to TRBD2. V shed 4 bases, J shed 5 bases, and the junction held 11 bases outside the gene matches. This CDR3 is built from 17 residues. Germline V CDR1 and CDR2: LGHNA, YNFKEQ. This CDR3 is CASSPLGQREETGELFF. CDR3 DNA (partial): TGTGCCAGCAGCCCCCTAGGGCAGCGGGAGGAGACCGGGGAG.

About this clone: The CDR3 extends 3 residues past the end of the read, so its final part is completed from the germline J gene. The V and J genes are TRBV6-2 or TRBV6-3 and TRBJ2-5, with TRBD2 identical over 10 bases. Germline V lookup: CDR1 MNHEY, CDR2 SVGEGT. V was clipped by 5 bases and J by 0 bases; unmatched bases: 9. The CDR3 has 17 amino acids. The sequenced part of the CDR3 DNA is TGTGCCAGCAGTACTGGGACTAGCGTTTCGTACCAAGAGACC. This gives the protein CASSTGTSVSYQET. The complete CDR3 protein is CASSTGTSVSYQETQYF.

A word on this clone: The read is 3 residues too short to cover the CDR3 end, so that end is filled in from the germline J gene. This chain connects TRBV19 to TRBJ2-3, with 12 bases aligning to TRBD2. Germline CDR1 reads LNHDA; CDR2 reads SQIVND (reference sequence). Trimming cost V 3 bases and J 0 bases; bases outside gene matches: 13. CDR3 length: 20 amino acids. Here the CDR3 reads CASSIVSSGRGSPSTDTQYF. The CDR3 bases that were read are TGTGCCAGTAGTATTGTGTCTAGCGGGAGGGGATCTCCTAGCACAGATACG.

In the case of this clone: The CDR3 is cut off 3 residues early in the read; its end comes from the germline J gene. V is TRBV18 and J is TRBJ1-4; TRBD1 agrees at 7 bases. Germline V CDR1 and CDR2: KGHSH, LQKENI. The CDR3 sequence is 14 residues long. V shed 4 bases and J 3 bases; nucleotides not matched to a gene: 2. The covered CDR3 bases are TGTGCCAGCTCACGGGGGACAGCTAATGAAAAA. Amino acids: CASSRGTANEK. The full CDR3 protein is CASSRGTANEKLFF.

With respect to this clone: The read falls 3 residues short of the CDR3 end, and the missing part is taken from the germline J gene. The rearrangement joins TRBV5-1 to TRBJ1-4; D is uncertain. The CDR3 consists of 14 residues. Trimming took off 2 bases at V and 2 bases at J, with 7 bases between the two ends. CDR1 and CDR2 (germline): SGHRS, YFSETQ. CDR3 amino acids: CASSLQPTNEKLFF. The CDR3 DNA, read in part, is TGCGCCAGCAGCTTACAGCCTACTAATGAAAAA.

As to this clone: The CDR3 is cut off 3 residues early in the read; its end comes from the germline J gene. This chain uses TRBV19 with TRBJ2-1; 9 positions match TRBD2. The germline gives CDR1 LNHDA, CDR2 SQIVND (reference sequence). This CDR3 has 15 residues. Trimming at V came to 5 bases and at J to 3 bases, leaving 5 bases not matched to a gene. Incomplete CDR3 DNA: TGTGCCAGTAGTGCAGCGGGAGGTATCTACAATGAG. The encoded protein is CASSAAGGIYNE. Given in full, the CDR3 is CASSAAGGIYNEQFF.

To note about this clone: The read halts 3 residues ahead of the CDR3 end, with the missing end drawn from the germline J gene. The chain employs TRBV18 and TRBJ1-4, with a tentative D call TRBD1 (6 bases). With 5 bases removed from V and 0 bases from J, the gap between germline ends came to 19 bases. CDR3 length: 18 residues. Germline V gene lookup returns CDR1 KGHSH and CDR2 LQKENI. The CDR3 loop reads CASSRFRGSRSTNEKLFF. The part of the CDR3 DNA that was read is TGTGCCAGCTCAAGATTCAGGGGAAGTCGCTCAACTAATGAAAAA.

Notes on this clone: The DNA ends 3 residues before the CDR3 does, and the rest of the CDR3 is filled in from the germline J gene. The rearrangement uses TRBV7-2 and TRBJ2-1; TRBD1 might be the D (6 bases). V lost 2 bases and J 4 bases, leaving 12 bases between the germline ends. Germline values: CDR1 SGHTA, CDR2 FQGNSA. The CDR3 contains 15 residues. The CDR3 protein is CASSLRDTPYNEQFF. Partial CDR3 DNA: TGTGCCAGCAGCTTAAGGGACACACCTTACAATGAG.

Notes on this clone: The read comes to an end 3 residues before the CDR3 does, leaving the germline J gene to fill in the end. The V gene is TRBV6-1, the J gene TRBJ1-5, with D possibly matching TRBD1 (6 bases). The CDR3 has 15 residues. The germline CDR1 and CDR2 sequences are MNHNS and SASEGT. V lost 2 bases, J lost 3 bases, and 11 bases lay in between. CDR3 loop: CASSETGNYNQPQHF. The covered CDR3 bases are TGTGCCAGCAGTGAAACAGGGAACTACAATCAGCCC.

Incomplete CDR3 DNA: TGTGCCAGCAGCCCAGGACATACGAACACCGGGGAG. This translates into CASSPGHTNTGE. The entire CDR3 reads CASSPGHTNTGELFF. The chain recombines TRBV7-3 with TRBJ2-2, with TRBD1 as a possible D gene (5 bases). Read sequence stops 3 residues before the CDR3 end, and the germline J gene provides the missing end. The CDR3 runs to 15 residues. The ends were cut back, 5 bases at V and 0 bases at J, with 10 bases in the middle. From germline, CDR1 is SGHTA and CDR2 FQGTGA.

Concerning this clone itself: The DNA ends 3 residues before the CDR3 does, and the rest of the CDR3 is filled in from the germline J gene. This chain uses TRBV13 with TRBJ2-7; 14 bases map to TRBD2. This CDR3 region has 17 residues. V lost 5 bases to trimming and J lost 2 bases; unmatched junction nucleotides: 8. Looked up from germline, CDR1 is PRHDT and CDR2 is FYEKMQ (reference sequence). CDR3 DNA, as far as it was read: TGTGCCAGCAGCCACGCCGGGACTAGCGGGAGCCCCTACGAG. Translation gives CASSHAGTSGSPYE. The entire CDR3 is CASSHAGTSGSPYEQYF.

Points on this clone: The read ends 3 residues early relative to the CDR3; the germline J gene fills the gap. The chain is built from TRBV19 and TRBJ2-1, with TRBD2 as a possible D gene (5 bases). CDR1 is LNHDA and CDR2 is SQIVND in the germline V gene (reference sequence). V lost 3 bases and J lost 4, with 19 bases in between. The CDR3 consists of 17 residues. CDR3 residues: CASSMASGLAAYNEQFF. Partial CDR3 DNA: TGTGCCAGTAGTATGGCTTCGGGTCTAGCAGCTTACAATGAG.

With respect to this clone: The read ends 3 residues shy of where the CDR3 ends; the end is completed using the germline J gene. V gene TRBV7-6 combines with J gene TRBJ2-1, with 7 bases identical to TRBD2. This CDR3 has 15 residues. Trimming took 1 base from V and 6 from J; bases not matched to a gene: 6. CDR1 and CDR2 from the germline V gene are SGHVS and FNYEAQ. Incomplete CDR3 DNA: TGTGCCAGCAGCTTAGGAGCGGGAACGGGCAATGAG. It yields the protein CASSLGAGTGNE. The full CDR3 protein is CASSLGAGTGNEQFF.

On this clone: The missing CDR3 end, 3 residues past where the read stops, is filled in from the germline J gene. The chain employs TRBV7-3 and TRBJ2-3; TRBD2 matches 10 bases. Per germline, CDR1 SGHTA and CDR2 FQGTGA. Trimming took 5 bases from V and 4 from J; bases not matched to a gene: 9. The CDR3 has 16 amino acids. CDR3 bases read: TGTGCCAGCAGCCCCTCCTCTAGCGGGAGCCCAGATACG. It is translated as CASSPSSSGSPDT. The whole CDR3 protein reads CASSPSSSGSPDTQYF.

A remark on this clone: The read falls 3 residues short of the CDR3 end, and the missing part is taken from the germline J gene. V gene TRBV10-2 combines with J gene TRBJ1-2, with 10 bases lining up with TRBD1. The CDR3 has 14 residues. Germline CDR1 is WSHSY and CDR2 is SAAADI. CDR3 DNA, as far as it was read: TGCGCCAGCAGAGGCCGGGACAGGGGATTTGAC. Translating it yields CASRGRDRGFD. In full, the CDR3 is CASRGRDRGFDYTF.

Worth noting for this clone: The read ends 3 residues shy of where the CDR3 ends; the end is completed using the germline J gene. The V call is TRBV7-9, the J call TRBJ2-2; 7 nucleotides line up with TRBD2. V shed 4 bases, J shed 5 bases, and the junction held 7 bases outside the gene matches. The CDR3 consists of 15 residues. CDR1 is SEHNR and CDR2 is FQNEAQ in the germline V gene (reference sequence). Here the CDR3 reads CASSSSAGVTGELFF. The sequenced CDR3 bases are TGTGCCAGCAGCTCCTCCGCGGGAGTGACCGGGGAG.

On this clone itself: The read terminates 3 residues ahead of where the CDR3 ends, so the germline J gene completes it. V is TRBV19 and J is TRBJ1-5, with D perhaps matching TRBD1 (5 bases). Looked up from germline, CDR1 is LNHDA and CDR2 is SQIVND (reference sequence). The CDR3 has 16 amino acids. V lost 1 base and J lost 0, with 10 bases in between. CDR3 bases read: TGTGCCAGTAGTATAGGGAGGAGGGGTAGCAATCAGCCC. It translates to CASSIGRRGSNQP. The complete CDR3 sequence is CASSIGRRGSNQPQHF. The full variable domain, in which reference TRBV19 and TRBJ1-5 provide the parts outside the CDR3, is DGGITQSPKYLFRKEGQNVTLSCEQNLNHDAMYWYRQDPGQGLRLIYYSQIVNDFQKGDIAEGYSVSREKKESFPLTVTSAQKNPTAFYLCASSIGRRGSNQPQHFGDGTRLSIL.

Note on this clone: The read falls 3 residues short of the CDR3 end, and the missing part is taken from the germline J gene. The chain uses TRBV6-1 and TRBJ1-3; a weak D match, TRBD1 (6 bases). Trimming cost V 3 bases and J 8 bases, with 11 bases left between them. Germline CDR1 reads MNHNS; CDR2 reads SASEGT. The CDR3 loop spans 13 amino acids. The covered CDR3 bases are TGTGCCAGCAGTGACGGGACATTGGACACC. It specifies CASSDGTLDT. In full, the CDR3 is CASSDGTLDTIYF.

Remarks on this clone: Read data end 3 residues before the CDR3 end; the end is taken from the germline J gene. The rearrangement links TRBV20-1 to TRBJ1-2, with D tentatively TRBD1 (5 bases). This CDR3 has 12 residues. From germline, CDR1 is DFQATT and CDR2 SNEGSKA (reference sequence). V dropped 4 bases and J dropped 2 bases, with 8 bases sitting between them. Incomplete CDR3 DNA: TGCAGTGCTAACCAGGGAAACTATGGC. Translation gives CSANQGNYG. The entire CDR3 protein is CSANQGNYGYTF.

A remark on this clone: The read terminates 3 residues ahead of where the CDR3 ends, so the germline J gene completes it. The chain has TRBV5-1 and TRBJ2-3, with D possibly TRBD1 on 6 matching bases. There are 11 residues in the CDR3. Per the germline V gene, CDR1 is SGHRS and CDR2 is YFSETQ. CDR3 DNA, as far as it was read: TGCGCCAGCAGCGGCACAGGGACG. Its translation: CASSGTGT. The entire CDR3 protein reads CASSGTGTQYF.

On this clone: The observed sequence ends 3 residues before the CDR3 terminus, with the missing tail filled in from the germline J gene. This chain uses TRBV20-1 with TRBJ2-7; 9 bases fit TRBD2. Germline CDR1 is DFQATT and CDR2 is SNEGSKA (reference sequence). V lost 2 bases to trimming and J lost 5 bases; unmatched junction nucleotides: 10. The CDR3 has 15 residues. The sequenced CDR3 bases are TGCAGTGCTAGATCCTTTAGCGGGAGAGGGCACGAG. Its protein is CSARSFSGRGHE. The full CDR3 protein reads CSARSFSGRGHEQYF.